This T cell receptor (beta chain) comes out of a study of T cell changes during pregnancy in multiple sclerosis. Clones were read by immunoSEQ multiplex PCR, and TCRdb kept only the in-frame ones, dropping some. The table has about 100,000 clones, 94% seen once; the top ten hold around 0.96%. The CDR3 runs to 15 residues. Germline-derived CDR1 and CDR2 are LNHDA and SQIVND (reference sequence). Trimming at V came to 4 bases and at J to 4 bases, leaving 4 bases not matched to a gene. The starting material was peripheral blood, obtained before pregnancy. The chain joins TRBV19 to TRBJ2-5; 12 bases map to TRBD1. The source is a female donor with multiple sclerosis, enrolled in a pregnancy study. CDR3: CASSTGTGGRETQYF. As DNA, the CDR3 is TGTGCCAGTAGTACTGGGACAGGGGGCCGAGAGACCCAGTACTTC.